This TCR beta chain was captured in a study of blood T cell repertoires in acute mononucleosis (dated by TCRdb to the early 2020s). Broadly, across the study: To capture the primary response, acute-phase samples were obtained within 2 weeks of when symptoms began. The mean EBV load in blood was around 4.1 log10 genome copies per million B cells during acute infection, compared with about 2.6 at convalescence. During acute infection, mean YVL-BR-specific and GLC-BM-specific cells made up about 2% and 1% of blood CD8 T cells. On the study overall, not on this receptor specifically: Although only about 9% of unique acute clonotypes carried over into convalescence, these persisting clonotypes made up most of the response, and the remainder were seemingly replaced by new, diverse de novo clonotypes. In TCR repertoire selection for BRLF1 (YVL-BR), TCRalpha CDR3 motifs took on a dominant role, whereas TCRbeta played only a minimal one. Because only a fraction of each donor's blood was analyzed, sampling error might partly explain the low overlap between acute and convalescent clonotypes. The cohort comprised only three donors, so group averages rested on very few individuals.

For TCR profiling, total RNA from at least 8,000 sorted tetramer+ CD8 T cells was reverse transcribed into cDNA. CDR3 regions were PCR-amplified with primers annealing to V and J regions, and unique molecular identifiers were added to track templates. TCRalpha and TCRbeta chains were profiled using the immunoSEQ platform, including its sequencing and error-correction standards. The published analysis was carried out like this. Clonal copy numbers were corrected for sequencing and PCR errors, and CDR3s were defined according to IMGT conventions. Analysis was restricted to productive rearrangements and was performed with immunoSEQ Analyzer versions 2.0 and 3.0, and gene-pairing frequencies were further processed in Microsoft Excel. Circos plots were used to visualize V-J pairings, and MEME together with a custom motifSearch program was used to find CDR3 motifs. The OLGA algorithm was used to calculate the probability of generation of TCR sequences. Clonotypes found at both visits were termed persistent, clonotypes found only in the acute phase were termed nonpersistent, and clonotypes found only at convalescence were termed de novo. Any amino acid clonotype used by more than one donor was defined as a public TCR. Imported from immuneACCESS, the table was reduced by TCRdb to in-frame sequences with V and J called. These copies leave out some clones; in studies compared against another copy, an unresolved V gene accounts for under half, and the cause of the remainder is not known. V, J and clone size reflect that table, while D and trimming were determined from the DNA. This sample lists thousands of clones; approximately 29% were detected once. The top ten clones comprise around 67% of the sample.

The time point label on this specimen signifies: acute infectious mononucleosis, at clinical presentation within 2 weeks of symptom onset (visit 1). CD8 T cell responses to two immunodominant EBV epitopes, BRLF1 109 (YVL-BR) and BMLF1 280 (GLC-BM), were tracked in the study over primary infection. Primary EBV infection was indicated by a positive serum heterophile antibody test and EBV viral capsid antigen-specific IgM. Total CD8 T cells were first enriched from PBMCs by magnetic positive selection (MACS). Live CD3+ CD8+ tetramer+ cells were sorted on a FACSAria III to over 90% purity. Cells were sorted with a PE-conjugated tetramer loaded with the BRLF1 109-117 peptide. At both acute infection and convalescence, EBV epitope-specific CD8 T cells were tetramer-sorted, and the TCR repertoires of those cells were deep-sequenced directly ex vivo. A few people aged roughly 18 to 30 with clinical acute infectious mononucleosis and laboratory evidence of primary EBV infection were used as donors. Heparinized peripheral blood was collected when donors presented clinically with mononucleosis symptoms and again about 6 months afterward. PBMCs were isolated by Ficoll-Paque density gradient centrifugation.

A note on this clone: Base qualities are not recorded, but no much larger clone differs from it by a single base.

The V end loses 11 bases and the J end loses 3 bases, and a stretch of 17 bases separates them. CDR1 MGHDK and CDR2 SYGVNS are derived from the germline V gene. From cysteine to phenylalanine, the CDR3 is 14 amino acids long. CDR3 DNA only is kept here, 42 bases in frame from base 1. The V and J genes are TRBV25-1 and TRBJ2-1, with no D gene named confidently. The sample consisted of EBV YVL epitope tetramer+ CD8+ T cells sorted from PBMCs, taken during acute infectious mononucleosis. The sample's cell subset or site label, decoded: CD8 T cells binding a tetramer with EBV BRLF1 109-117 peptide (YVL-BR). This clonotype was obtained from a man aged 18-30 years with infectious mononucleosis caused by EBV. The sequenced DNA: TGTGCCGGAACCTTAGTTCCCATCTACAATGAGCAGTTCTTC. Translated, it gives CAGTLVPIYNEQFF.